This TCR beta chain is from a study of T cells in Graves' hyperthyroidism and ophthalmopathy. The overall study: Sampling of peripheral blood happened at initial diagnosis, prior to any treatment.

The germline CDR1 and CDR2 sequences are SGHTA and FQGNSA. The CDR3 runs 16 residues. V was clipped by 0 bases and J by 5 bases; unmatched bases: 9. The hyperthyroidism was newly diagnosed and had lasted under 2 months; the patients were aged 18 to 65. There were TCR beta CDR3 regions amplified from RNA transcripts. The primer set for the first-round RT-PCR of the TCR CDR3 was HTBI. TCRdb passed the multiplex PCR reads through MiXCR, listing each CDR3 protein once. Among 380,000 or so distinct CDR3 sequences listed, over 15% were seen once. Broader study findings: Among thyroid clonotypes expanded above 0.001, most also appeared in blood.

In regard to this clonotype: Its target is not known.

Sequences were obtained from blood. The chain carries TRBV7-2 and TRBJ1-2; TRBD1 aligns across 7 bases. This clonotype originated in a woman between 18 and 29 years old with Graves' hyperthyroidism. The CDR3 is CASSLASGRGEYGYTF. CDR3 coding DNA: TGTGCCAGCAGCTTAGCGTCTGGCAGGGGGGAGTATGGCTACACCTTC.